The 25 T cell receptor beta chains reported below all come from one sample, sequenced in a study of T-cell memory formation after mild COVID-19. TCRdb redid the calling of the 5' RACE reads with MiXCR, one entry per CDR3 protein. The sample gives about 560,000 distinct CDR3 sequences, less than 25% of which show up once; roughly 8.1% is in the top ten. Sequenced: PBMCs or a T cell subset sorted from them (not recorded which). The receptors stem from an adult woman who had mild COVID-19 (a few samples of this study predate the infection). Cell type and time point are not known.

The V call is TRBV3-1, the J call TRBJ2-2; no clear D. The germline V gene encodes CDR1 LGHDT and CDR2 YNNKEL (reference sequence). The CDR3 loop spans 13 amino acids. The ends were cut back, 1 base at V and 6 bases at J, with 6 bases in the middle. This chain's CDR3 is CASSQVRSGELFF. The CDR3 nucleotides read TGTGCCAGCAGCCAAGTAAGGTCCGGGGAGCTGTTTTTT. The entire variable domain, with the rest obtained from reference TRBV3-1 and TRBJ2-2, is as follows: DTAVSQTPKYLVTQMGNDKSIKCEQNLGHDTMYWYKQDSKKFLKIMFSYNNKELIINETVPNRFSPKSPDKAHLNLHINSLELGDSAVYFCASSQVRSGELFFGEGSRLTVL.

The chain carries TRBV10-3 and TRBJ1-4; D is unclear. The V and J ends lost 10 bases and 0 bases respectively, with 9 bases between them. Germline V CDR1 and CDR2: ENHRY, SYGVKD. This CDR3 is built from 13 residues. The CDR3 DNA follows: TGTGCCACCACGGGTGCAACTAATGAAAAACTGTTTTTT. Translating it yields CATTGATNEKLFF.

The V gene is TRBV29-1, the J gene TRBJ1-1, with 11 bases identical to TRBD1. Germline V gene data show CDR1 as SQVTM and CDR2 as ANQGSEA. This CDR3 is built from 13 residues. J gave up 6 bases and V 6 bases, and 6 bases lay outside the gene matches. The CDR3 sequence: CSVSGQGGSEAFF. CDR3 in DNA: TGCAGCGTCTCGGGACAGGGGGGTTCTGAAGCTTTCTTT. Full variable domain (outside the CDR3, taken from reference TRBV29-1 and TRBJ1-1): SAVISQKPSRDICQRGTSLTIQCQVDSQVTMMFWYRQQPGQSLTLIATANQGSEATYESGFVIDKFPISRPNLTFSTLTVSNMSPEDSSIYLCSVSGQGGSEAFFGQGTRLTVV.

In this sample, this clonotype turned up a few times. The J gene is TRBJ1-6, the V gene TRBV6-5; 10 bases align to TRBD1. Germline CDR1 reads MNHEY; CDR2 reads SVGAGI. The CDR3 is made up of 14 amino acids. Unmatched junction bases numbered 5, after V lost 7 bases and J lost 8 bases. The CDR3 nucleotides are TGTGCCAGCAACAGACAGGGGGCACATTCACCCCTCCACTTT. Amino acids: CASNRQGAHSPLHF.

The CDR3 nucleotides read TGTGCCAGCAGTTACCGTATCGACAGATTAGTCGGCGAGCAGTACTTC. Its translation: CASSYRIDRLVGEQYF. The chain links TRBV6-2 or TRBV6-3 to TRBJ2-7, with D perhaps matching TRBD1 (5 bases). This CDR3 has 16 amino acids. V lost 2 bases to trimming and J lost 6 bases, with 20 bases between them. The germline V gene encodes CDR1 MNHEY and CDR2 SVGEGT.

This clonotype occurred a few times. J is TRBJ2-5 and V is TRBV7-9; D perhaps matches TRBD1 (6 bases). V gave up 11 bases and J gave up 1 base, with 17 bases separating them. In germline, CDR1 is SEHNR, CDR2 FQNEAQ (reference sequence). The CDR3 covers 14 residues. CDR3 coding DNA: TGTGCCGGGGGCTATGGATTGTCCCAAGAGACCCAGTACTTC. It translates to CAGGYGLSQETQYF.

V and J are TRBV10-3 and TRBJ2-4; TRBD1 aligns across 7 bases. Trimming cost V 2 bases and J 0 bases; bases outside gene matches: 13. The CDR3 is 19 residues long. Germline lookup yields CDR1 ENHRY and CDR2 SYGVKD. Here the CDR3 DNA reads TGTGCCATCAGTGAGGACCCGGGACAGATTAATTTAGCCAAAAACATTCAGTACTTC. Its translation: CAISEDPGQINLAKNIQYF.

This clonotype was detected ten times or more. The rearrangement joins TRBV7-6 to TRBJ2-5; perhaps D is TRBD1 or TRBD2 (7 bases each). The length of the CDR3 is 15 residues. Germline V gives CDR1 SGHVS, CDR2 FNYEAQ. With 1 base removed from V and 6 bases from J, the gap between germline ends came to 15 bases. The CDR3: CASSLEAGDRQTQYF. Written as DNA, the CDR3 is TGTGCCAGCAGCTTAGAGGCGGGGGACAGACAGACCCAGTACTTC.

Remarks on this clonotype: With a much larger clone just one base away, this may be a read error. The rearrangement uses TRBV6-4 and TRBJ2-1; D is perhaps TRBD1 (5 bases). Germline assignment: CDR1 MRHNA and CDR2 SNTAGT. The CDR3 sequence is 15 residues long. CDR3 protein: CASSDSADSINEQLF. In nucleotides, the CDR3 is TGTGCCAGCAGTGACTCGGCCGACAGTATCAATGAGCAGTTATTC.

CDR3 region: CASSTRQGGNTEAFF. The CDR3, as DNA: TGCGCCAGCAGCACTCGACAGGGAGGAAACACTGAAGCTTTCTTT. This rearrangement joins TRBV5-1 to TRBJ1-1; 7 positions agree with TRBD1. V lost 4 bases to trimming and J lost 2 bases; unmatched junction nucleotides: 8. This CDR3 has 15 residues. Germline V gene lookup returns CDR1 SGHRS and CDR2 YFSETQ.

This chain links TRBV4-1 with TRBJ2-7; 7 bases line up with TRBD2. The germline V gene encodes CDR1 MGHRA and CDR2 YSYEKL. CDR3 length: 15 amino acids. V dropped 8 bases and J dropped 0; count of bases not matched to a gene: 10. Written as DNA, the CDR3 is TGCGCCAGCCGAGGCGGGCGGGGGTTCTCCTACGAGCAGTACTTC. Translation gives CASRGGRGFSYEQYF.

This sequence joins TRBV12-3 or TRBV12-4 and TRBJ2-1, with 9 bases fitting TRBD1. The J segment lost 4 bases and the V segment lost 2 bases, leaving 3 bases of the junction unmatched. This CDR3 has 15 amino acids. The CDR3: CASSLRTGVYNEQFF. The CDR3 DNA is TGTGCCAGCAGTTTAAGGACAGGGGTTTACAATGAGCAGTTCTTC.

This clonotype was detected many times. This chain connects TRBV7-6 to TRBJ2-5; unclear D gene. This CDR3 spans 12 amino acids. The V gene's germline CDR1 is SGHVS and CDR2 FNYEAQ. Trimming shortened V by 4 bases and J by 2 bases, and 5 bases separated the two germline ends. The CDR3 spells CASSSHQETQYF. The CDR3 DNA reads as TGTGCCAGCAGCTCCCATCAAGAGACCCAGTACTTC.

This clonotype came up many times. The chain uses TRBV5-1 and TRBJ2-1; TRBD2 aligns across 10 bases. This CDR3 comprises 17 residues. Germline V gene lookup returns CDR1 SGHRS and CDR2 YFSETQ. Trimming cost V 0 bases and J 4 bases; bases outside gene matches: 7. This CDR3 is CASSLALAGEVYNEQFF. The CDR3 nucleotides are TGCGCCAGCAGCTTGGCCCTAGCGGGGGAGGTTTACAATGAGCAGTTCTTC.

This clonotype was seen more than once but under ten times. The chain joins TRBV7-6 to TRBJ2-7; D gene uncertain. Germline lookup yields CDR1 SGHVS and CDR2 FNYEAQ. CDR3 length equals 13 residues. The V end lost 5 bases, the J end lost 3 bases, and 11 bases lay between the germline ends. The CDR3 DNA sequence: TGTGCCAGCAGCGCTGGACGGTACTACGAGCAGTACTTC. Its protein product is CASSAGRYYEQYF. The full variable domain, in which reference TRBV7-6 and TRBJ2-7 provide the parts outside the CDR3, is GAGVSQSPRYKVTKRGQDVALRCDPISGHVSLYWYRQALGQGPEFLTYFNYEAQQDKSGLPNDRFSAERPEGSISTLTIQRTEQRDSAMYRCASSAGRYYEQYFGPGTRLTVT.

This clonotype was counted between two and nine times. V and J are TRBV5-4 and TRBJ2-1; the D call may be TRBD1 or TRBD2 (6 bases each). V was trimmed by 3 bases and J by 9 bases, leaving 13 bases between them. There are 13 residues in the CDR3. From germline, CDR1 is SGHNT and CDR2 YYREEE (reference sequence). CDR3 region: CASSSPPGAEQFF. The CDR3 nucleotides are TGTGCCAGCAGCTCCCCCCCGGGGGCTGAGCAGTTCTTC.

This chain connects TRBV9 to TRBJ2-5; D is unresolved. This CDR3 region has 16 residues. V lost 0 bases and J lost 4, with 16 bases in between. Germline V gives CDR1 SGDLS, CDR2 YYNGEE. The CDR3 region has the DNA TGTGCCAGCAGCGTAGCTGGTCTCAACGACGGAGAGACCCAGTACTTC. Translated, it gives CASSVAGLNDGETQYF. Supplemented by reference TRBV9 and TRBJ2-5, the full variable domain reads DSGVTQTPKHLITATGQRVTLRCSPRSGDLSVYWYQQSLDQGLQFLIQYYNGEERAKGNILERFSAQQFPDLHSELNLSSLELGDSALYFCASSVAGLNDGETQYFGPGTRLLVL.

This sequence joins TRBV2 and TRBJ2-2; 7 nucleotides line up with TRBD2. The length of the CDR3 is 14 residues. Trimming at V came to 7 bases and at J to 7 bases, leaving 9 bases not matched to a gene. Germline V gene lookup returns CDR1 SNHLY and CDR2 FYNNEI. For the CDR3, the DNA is TGTGCCAGCAACGGCGGGAGAAAGAACGGGGAGCTGTTTTTT. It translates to CASNGGRKNGELFF.

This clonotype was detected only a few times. The CDR3 DNA is TGTGCCAGCAGTTCCGGGACAGGGGCAAGCACAGATACGCAGTATTTT. Translating it yields CASSSGTGASTDTQYF. This chain links TRBV7-9 with TRBJ2-3, with 10 bases fitting TRBD1. CDR3 length equals 16 residues. The J segment lost 0 bases and the V segment lost 6 bases, leaving 6 bases of the junction unmatched. From germline, CDR1 is SEHNR and CDR2 FQNEAQ (reference sequence).

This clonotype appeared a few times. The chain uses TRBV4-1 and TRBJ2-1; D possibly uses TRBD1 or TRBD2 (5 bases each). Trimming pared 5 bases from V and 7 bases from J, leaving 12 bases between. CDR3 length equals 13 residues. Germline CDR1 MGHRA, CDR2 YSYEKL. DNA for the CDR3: TGCGCCAGCAGCGCTTGGGACGGGAATGAGCAGTTCTTC. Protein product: CASSAWDGNEQFF.

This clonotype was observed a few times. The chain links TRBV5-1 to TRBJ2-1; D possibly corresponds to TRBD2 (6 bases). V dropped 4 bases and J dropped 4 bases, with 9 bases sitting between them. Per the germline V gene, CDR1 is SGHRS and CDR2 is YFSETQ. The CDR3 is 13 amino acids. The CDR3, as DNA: TGCGCCAGCAGCGGTGGGACTTACAATGAGCAGTTCTTC. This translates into CASSGGTYNEQFF.

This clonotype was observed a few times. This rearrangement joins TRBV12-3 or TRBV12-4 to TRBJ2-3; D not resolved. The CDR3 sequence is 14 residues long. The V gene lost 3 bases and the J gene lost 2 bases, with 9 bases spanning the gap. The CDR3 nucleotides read TGTGCCAGCAGTTTCGTCGATTTCACAGATACGCAGTATTTT. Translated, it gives CASSFVDFTDTQYF.

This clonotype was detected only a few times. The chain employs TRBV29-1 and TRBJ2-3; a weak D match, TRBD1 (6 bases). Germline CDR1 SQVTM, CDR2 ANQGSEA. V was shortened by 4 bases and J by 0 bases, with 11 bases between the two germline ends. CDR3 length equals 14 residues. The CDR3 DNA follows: TGCAGCGTTGGGGGGCTCTGGAGCACAGATACGCAGTATTTT. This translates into CSVGGLWSTDTQYF.

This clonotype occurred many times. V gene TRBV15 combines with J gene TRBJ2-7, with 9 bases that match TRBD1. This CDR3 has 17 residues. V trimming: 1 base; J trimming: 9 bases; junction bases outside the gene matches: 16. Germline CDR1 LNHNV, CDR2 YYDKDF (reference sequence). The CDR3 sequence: CATSRVIGTGSREGQYF. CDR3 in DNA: TGTGCCACCAGCAGAGTAATAGGGACAGGGAGTCGAGAAGGGCAGTACTTC.

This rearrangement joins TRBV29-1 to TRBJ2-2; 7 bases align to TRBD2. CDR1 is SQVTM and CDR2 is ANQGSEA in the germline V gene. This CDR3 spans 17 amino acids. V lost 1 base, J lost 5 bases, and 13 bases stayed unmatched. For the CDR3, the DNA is TGCAGCGTTGAAGGCAAACCGGGACTAAAGCCAACCGGGGAGCTGTTTTTT. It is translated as CSVEGKPGLKPTGELFF.